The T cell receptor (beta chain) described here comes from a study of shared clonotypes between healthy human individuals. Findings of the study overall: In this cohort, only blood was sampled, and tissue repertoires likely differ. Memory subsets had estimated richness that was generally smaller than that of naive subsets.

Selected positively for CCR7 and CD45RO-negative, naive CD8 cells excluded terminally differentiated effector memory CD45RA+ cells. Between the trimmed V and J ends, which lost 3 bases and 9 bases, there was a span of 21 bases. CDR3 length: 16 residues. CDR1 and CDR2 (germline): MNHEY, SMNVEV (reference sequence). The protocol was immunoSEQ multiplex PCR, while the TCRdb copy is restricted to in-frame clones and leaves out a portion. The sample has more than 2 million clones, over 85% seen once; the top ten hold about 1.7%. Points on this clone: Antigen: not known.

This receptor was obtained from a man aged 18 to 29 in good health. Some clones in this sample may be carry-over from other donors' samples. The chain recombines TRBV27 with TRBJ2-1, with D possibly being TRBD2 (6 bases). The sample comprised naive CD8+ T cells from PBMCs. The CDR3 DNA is TGTGCCAGCAGTTTGGTTCGAGGGGACTTACAAGGTGAGCAGTTCTTC. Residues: CASSLVRGDLQGEQFF.